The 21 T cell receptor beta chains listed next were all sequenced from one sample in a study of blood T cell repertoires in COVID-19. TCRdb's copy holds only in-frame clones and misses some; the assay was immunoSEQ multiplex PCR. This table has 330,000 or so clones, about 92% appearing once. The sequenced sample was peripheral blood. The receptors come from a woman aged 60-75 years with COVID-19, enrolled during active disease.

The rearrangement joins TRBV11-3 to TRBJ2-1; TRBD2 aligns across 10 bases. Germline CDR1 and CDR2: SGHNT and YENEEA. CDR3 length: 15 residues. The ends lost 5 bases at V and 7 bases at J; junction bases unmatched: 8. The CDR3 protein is CASSQRAGGWNEQFF. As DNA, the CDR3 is TGTGCCAGCAGCCAAAGAGCGGGAGGGTGGAATGAGCAGTTCTTC. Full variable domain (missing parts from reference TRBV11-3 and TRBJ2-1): EAGVVQSPRYKIIEKKQPVAFWCNPISGHNTLYWYLQNLGQGPELLIRYENEEAVDDSQLPKDRFSAERLKGVDSTLKIQPAELGDSAVYLCASSQRAGGWNEQFFGPGTRLTVL.

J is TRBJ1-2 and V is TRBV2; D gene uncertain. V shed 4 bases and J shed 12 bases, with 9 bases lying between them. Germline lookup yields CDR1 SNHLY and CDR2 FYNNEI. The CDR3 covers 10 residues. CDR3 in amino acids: CASSAEVNTF. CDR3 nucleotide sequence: TGTGCCAGCAGTGCAGAGGTTAACACCTTC.

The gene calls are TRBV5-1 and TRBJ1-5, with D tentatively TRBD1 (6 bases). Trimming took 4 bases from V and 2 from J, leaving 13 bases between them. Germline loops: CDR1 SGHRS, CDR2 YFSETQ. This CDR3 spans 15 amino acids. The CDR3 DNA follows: TGCGCCAGCAGCAAGTTAGGGGGAGGCAATCAGCCCCAGCATTTT. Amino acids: CASSKLGGGNQPQHF.

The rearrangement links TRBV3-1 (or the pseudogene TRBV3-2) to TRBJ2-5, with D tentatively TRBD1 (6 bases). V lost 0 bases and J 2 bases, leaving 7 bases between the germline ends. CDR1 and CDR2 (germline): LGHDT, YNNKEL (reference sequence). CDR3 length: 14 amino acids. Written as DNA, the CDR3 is TGTGCCAGCAGCCAAGACGACAGGCAAGAGACCCAGTACTTC. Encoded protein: CASSQDDRQETQYF.

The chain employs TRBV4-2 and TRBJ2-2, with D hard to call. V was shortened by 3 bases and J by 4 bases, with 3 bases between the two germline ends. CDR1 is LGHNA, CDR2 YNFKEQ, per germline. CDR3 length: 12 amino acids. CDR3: CASSQSTGELFF. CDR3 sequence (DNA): TGTGCCAGCAGCCAGAGCACCGGGGAGCTGTTTTTT.

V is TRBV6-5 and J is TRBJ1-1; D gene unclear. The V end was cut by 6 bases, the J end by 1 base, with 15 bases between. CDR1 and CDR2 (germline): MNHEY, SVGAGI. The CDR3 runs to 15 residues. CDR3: CASRRRVEGNTEAFF. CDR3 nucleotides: TGTGCCAGCAGGAGGAGGGTTGAGGGGAACACTGAAGCTTTCTTT.

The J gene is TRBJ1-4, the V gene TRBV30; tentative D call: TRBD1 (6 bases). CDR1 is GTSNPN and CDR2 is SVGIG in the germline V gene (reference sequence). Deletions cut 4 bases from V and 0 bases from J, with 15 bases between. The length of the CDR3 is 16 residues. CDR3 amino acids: CAWKPQGSATNEKLFF. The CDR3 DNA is TGTGCCTGGAAACCACAGGGAAGTGCAACTAATGAAAAACTGTTTTTT. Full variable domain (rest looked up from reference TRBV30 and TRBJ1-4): SQTIHQWPATLVQPVGSPLSLECTVEGTSNPNLYWYRQAAGRGLQLLFYSVGIGQISSEVPQNLSASRPQDRQFILSSKKLLLSDSGFYLCAWKPQGSATNEKLFFGSGTQLSVL.

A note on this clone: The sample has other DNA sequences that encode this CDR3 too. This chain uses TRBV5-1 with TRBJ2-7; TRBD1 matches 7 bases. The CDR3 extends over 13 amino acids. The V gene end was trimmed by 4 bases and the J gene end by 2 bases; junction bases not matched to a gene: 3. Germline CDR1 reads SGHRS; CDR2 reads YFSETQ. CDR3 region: CASSPDRAYEQYF. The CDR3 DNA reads TGCGCCAGCAGCCCCGACAGGGCCTACGAGCAGTACTTC.

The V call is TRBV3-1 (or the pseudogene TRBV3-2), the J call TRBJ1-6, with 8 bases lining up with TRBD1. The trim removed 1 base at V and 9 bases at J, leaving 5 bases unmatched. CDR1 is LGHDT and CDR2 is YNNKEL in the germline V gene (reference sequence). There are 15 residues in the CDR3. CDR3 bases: TGTGCCAGCAGCCAAGGAGGGACAGGAGGTTCACCCCTCCACTTT. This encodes CASSQGGTGGSPLHF.

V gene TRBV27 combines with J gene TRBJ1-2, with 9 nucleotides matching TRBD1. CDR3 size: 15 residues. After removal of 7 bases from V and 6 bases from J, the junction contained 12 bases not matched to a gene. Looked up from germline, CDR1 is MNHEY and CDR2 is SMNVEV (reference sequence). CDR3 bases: TGTGCCAGCACCGGGACAGGGCATCACGCCGATGGCTACACCTTC. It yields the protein CASTGTGHHADGYTF.

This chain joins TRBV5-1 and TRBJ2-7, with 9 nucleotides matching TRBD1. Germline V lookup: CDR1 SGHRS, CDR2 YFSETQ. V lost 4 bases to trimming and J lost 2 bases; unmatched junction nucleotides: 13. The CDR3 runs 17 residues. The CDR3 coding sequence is TGCGCCAGCAGCCCGTTCCCCGGGACAGGGACCCCCTACGAGCAGTACTTC. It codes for CASSPFPGTGTPYEQYF.

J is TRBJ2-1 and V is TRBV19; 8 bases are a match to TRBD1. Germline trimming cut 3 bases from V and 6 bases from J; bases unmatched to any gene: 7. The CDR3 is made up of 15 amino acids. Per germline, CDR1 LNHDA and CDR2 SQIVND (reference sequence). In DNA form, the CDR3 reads TGTGCCAGTAGTATCCCCAGGGGGCGCCTCAATGAGCAGTTCTTC. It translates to CASSIPRGRLNEQFF.

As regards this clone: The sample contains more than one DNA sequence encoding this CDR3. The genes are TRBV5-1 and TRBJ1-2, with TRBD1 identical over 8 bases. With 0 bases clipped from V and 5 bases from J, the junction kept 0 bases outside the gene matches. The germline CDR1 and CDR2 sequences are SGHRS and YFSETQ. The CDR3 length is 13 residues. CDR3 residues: CASSLGTGYGYTF. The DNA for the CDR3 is TGCGCCAGCAGCTTGGGGACAGGGTATGGCTACACCTTC. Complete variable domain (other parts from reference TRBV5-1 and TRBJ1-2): KAGVTQTPRYLIKTRGQQVTLSCSPISGHRSVSWYQQTPGQGLQFLFEYFSETQRNKGNFPGRFSGRQFSNSRSEMNVSTLELGDSALYLCASSLGTGYGYTFGSGTRLTVV.

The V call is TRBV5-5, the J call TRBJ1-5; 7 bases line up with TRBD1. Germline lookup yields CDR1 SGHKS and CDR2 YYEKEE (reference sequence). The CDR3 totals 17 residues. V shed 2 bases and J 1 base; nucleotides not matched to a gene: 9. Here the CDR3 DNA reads TGTGCCAGCAGCTTAATTCCGGGGACAGTCAGCAATCAGCCCCAGCATTTT. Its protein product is CASSLIPGTVSNQPQHF.

CDR3 nucleotides: TGTGCCAGCAGCCCAGTGGGACAGGGGTATAATTCACCCCTCCACTTT. Amino acids: CASSPVGQGYNSPLHF. The chain joins TRBV14 to TRBJ1-6; 10 positions agree with TRBD1. Per the germline V gene, CDR1 is SGHDN and CDR2 is FVKESK. CDR3 size: 16 residues. J lost 4 bases, V lost 4 bases, and 4 bases had no gene match.

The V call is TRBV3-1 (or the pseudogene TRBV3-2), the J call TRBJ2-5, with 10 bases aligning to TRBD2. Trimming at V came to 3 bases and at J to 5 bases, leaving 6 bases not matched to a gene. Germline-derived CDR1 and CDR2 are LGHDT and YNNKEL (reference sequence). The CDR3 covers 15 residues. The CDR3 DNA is TGTGCCAGCAGCCAGGCTAGCGGGGGAATTGAGACCCAGTACTTC. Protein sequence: CASSQASGGIETQYF.

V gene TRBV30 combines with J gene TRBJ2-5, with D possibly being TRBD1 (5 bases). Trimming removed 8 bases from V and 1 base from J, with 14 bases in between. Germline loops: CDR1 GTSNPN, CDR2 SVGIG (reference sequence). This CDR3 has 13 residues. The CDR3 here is CAQTRQIQETQYF. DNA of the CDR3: TGTGCCCAAACGCGACAGATCCAAGAGACCCAGTACTTC.

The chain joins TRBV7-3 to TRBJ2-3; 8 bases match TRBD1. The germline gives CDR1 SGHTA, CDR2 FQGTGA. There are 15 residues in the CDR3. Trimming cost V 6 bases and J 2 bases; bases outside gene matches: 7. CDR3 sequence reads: CASSPDRGYTDTQYF. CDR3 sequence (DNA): TGTGCCAGCAGTCCTGACAGGGGTTACACAGATACGCAGTATTTT.

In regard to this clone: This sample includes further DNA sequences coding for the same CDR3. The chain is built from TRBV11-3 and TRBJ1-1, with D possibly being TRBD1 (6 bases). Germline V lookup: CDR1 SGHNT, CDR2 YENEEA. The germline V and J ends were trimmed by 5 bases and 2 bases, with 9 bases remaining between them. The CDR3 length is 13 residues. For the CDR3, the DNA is TGTGCCAGCAGCCAAGGGGGAAACACTGAAGCTTTCTTT. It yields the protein CASSQGGNTEAFF.

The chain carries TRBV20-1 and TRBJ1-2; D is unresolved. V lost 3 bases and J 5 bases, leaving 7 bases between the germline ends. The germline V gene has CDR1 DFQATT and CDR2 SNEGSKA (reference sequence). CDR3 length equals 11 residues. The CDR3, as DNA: TGCAGTGCTAGTGTGGCTTATGGCTACACCTTC. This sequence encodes CSASVAYGYTF.

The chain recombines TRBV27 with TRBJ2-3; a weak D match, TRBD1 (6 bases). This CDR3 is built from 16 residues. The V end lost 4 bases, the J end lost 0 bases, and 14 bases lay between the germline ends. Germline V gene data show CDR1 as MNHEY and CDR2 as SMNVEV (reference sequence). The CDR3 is CASSSDRTASTDTQYF. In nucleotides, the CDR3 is TGTGCCAGCAGTTCTGACAGGACGGCTAGCACAGATACGCAGTATTTT.